What follows are 30 T cell receptor beta chains derived from one specimen sequenced in a study of shared clonotypes between healthy human individuals. The assay was immunoSEQ multiplex PCR, and TCRdb's table has in-frame clones only and misses some. The repertoire holds roughly 680,000 clones, with roughly 72% as singletons. The sequencing input was memory CD4+ T cells sorted from blood. Stated subset: CD45RA-negative fraction. These receptors all stem from a woman aged 25 to 39 in good health.

CDR3 sequence (DNA): TGTGCCAGCAGCGTCTCGGGGAACAAGAACACTGAAGCTTTCTTT. Its translation is CASSVSGNKNTEAFF. The chain combines TRBV9 with TRBJ1-1, with D uncertain. From germline, CDR1 is SGDLS and CDR2 YYNGEE. The germline V and J ends were trimmed by 2 bases and 1 base, with 12 bases remaining between them. CDR3 length equals 15 residues.

The chain couples TRBV29-1 to TRBJ2-3; unclear D gene. V was clipped by 6 bases and J by 4 bases, with 11 bases between them. The CDR3 runs 12 residues. The germline V gene has CDR1 SQVTM and CDR2 ANQGSEA. This CDR3 reads CSVAAGSDTQYF. In nucleotides, the CDR3 is TGCAGCGTGGCTGCAGGATCAGATACGCAGTATTTT.

This clone came up once. The rearrangement joins TRBV5-1 to TRBJ1-1; D remains ambiguous. CDR3 size: 14 residues. Germline V lookup: CDR1 SGHRS, CDR2 YFSETQ. The ends were cut back, 0 bases at V and 5 bases at J, with 11 bases in the middle. CDR3 amino acids: CASSLDLQRTEAFF. The CDR3 nucleotides read TGCGCCAGCAGCTTGGATTTACAGCGAACTGAAGCTTTCTTT.

The rearrangement uses TRBV4-1 and TRBJ1-3; the D is unclear. Germline V gene lookup returns CDR1 MGHRA and CDR2 YSYEKL. The V end was cut by 0 bases, the J end by 7 bases, with 7 bases between. The CDR3 runs 13 residues. The CDR3 is CASSQEVFNTIYF. CDR3 DNA sequence: TGCGCCAGCAGCCAAGAAGTGTTCAACACCATATATTTT.

The chain is built from TRBV28 and TRBJ1-5; TRBD1 matches at 10 bases. The CDR3 has 15 amino acids. The V segment lost 8 bases and the J segment 6 bases; nucleotides outside the gene matches: 10. Germline V gene sequence: CDR1 MDHEN, CDR2 SYDVKM. This CDR3 reads CASSSIRDRGQPQHF. CDR3 sequence (DNA): TGTGCCAGCTCTTCCATCCGGGACAGGGGTCAGCCCCAGCATTTT.

This rearrangement joins TRBV19 to TRBJ1-4; tentative D call: TRBD1 (5 bases). Per the germline V gene, CDR1 is LNHDA and CDR2 is SQIVND (reference sequence). V lost 10 bases and J lost 10, with 16 bases in between. The CDR3 sequence is 12 residues long. The CDR3 bases are TGTGCCACCACCTTCGACAGCCGAAAACTGTTTTTT. Translated, it gives CATTFDSRKLFF.

The rearrangement links TRBV5-4 to TRBJ2-5; possible D gene TRBD2, 5 bases. Trimming stripped 1 base from V and 5 bases from J, with 9 bases between. The germline gives CDR1 SGHNT, CDR2 YYREEE (reference sequence). The CDR3 is 13 residues long. CDR3 protein: CASSLSSSETQYF. The DNA of the CDR3 is TGTGCCAGCAGCTTGTCTAGCTCGGAGACCCAGTACTTC.

The V call is TRBV28, the J call TRBJ1-1; no clear D gene. Trimming cost V 6 bases and J 6 bases, with 11 bases left between them. Germline assignment: CDR1 MDHEN and CDR2 SYDVKM. This CDR3 is 12 amino acids long. CDR3 in DNA: TGTGCCAGCAGGGCGCAATTCGCTGAAGCTTTCTTT. It yields the protein CASRAQFAEAFF.

J is TRBJ2-7 and V is TRBV2, with 7 bases aligning to TRBD2. This CDR3 has 17 amino acids. Per the germline V gene, CDR1 is SNHLY and CDR2 is FYNNEI. With 2 bases clipped from V and 2 bases from J, the junction kept 12 bases outside the gene matches. The CDR3 region has the DNA TGTGCCAGCAGTGAACGTCCAGCGGGGAGGGTAACCTACGAGCAGTACTTC. Its protein product is CASSERPAGRVTYEQYF. Complete variable domain (other parts from reference TRBV2 and TRBJ2-7): EPEVTQTPSHQVTQMGQEVILRCVPISNHLYFYWYRQILGQKVEFLVSFYNNEISEKSEIFDDQFSVERPDGSNFTLKIRSTKLEDSAMYFCASSERPAGRVTYEQYFGPGTRLTVT.

This clone was seen only a few times. Other DNA variants within this sample encode the same CDR3. The chain carries TRBV5-1 and TRBJ2-1; D perhaps matches TRBD2 (5 bases). The CDR3 extends over 15 amino acids. Germline V gene data show CDR1 as SGHRS and CDR2 as YFSETQ. V lost 4 bases to trimming and J lost 0 bases, with 11 bases between them. The CDR3 protein is CASSLDSHSYNEQFF. The CDR3, as DNA: TGCGCCAGCAGCCTGGACTCGCACTCCTACAATGAGCAGTTCTTC.

This chain uses TRBV9 with TRBJ1-2; D uncertain. This CDR3 region has 14 residues. Trimming left V 2 bases short and J 3 bases short, with 11 bases between. Germline-derived CDR1 and CDR2 are SGDLS and YYNGEE. CDR3: CASSVFAADYGYTF. CDR3 nucleotides: TGTGCCAGCAGCGTCTTTGCGGCGGACTATGGCTACACCTTC.

J is TRBJ1-1 and V is TRBV6-1; D is unresolved. Germline V CDR1 and CDR2: MNHNS, SASEGT. Trimming pared 1 base from V and 6 bases from J, leaving 12 bases between. The CDR3 sequence is 14 residues long. CDR3 nucleotides: TGTGCCAGCAGTGAAGGTGTGAGGCTAGCTGAAGCTTTCTTT. Its protein is CASSEGVRLAEAFF.

The chain couples TRBV29-1 to TRBJ2-5; 10 nucleotides line up with TRBD2. J gave up 5 bases and V 4 bases, and 7 bases lay outside the gene matches. The CDR3 length is 14 residues. Per germline, CDR1 SQVTM and CDR2 ANQGSEA. The CDR3 is CSVGLAGGQETQYF. The CDR3 coding sequence is TGCAGCGTTGGGTTAGCGGGAGGACAGGAGACCCAGTACTTC.

This clone was detected once. The rearrangement uses TRBV27 and TRBJ2-2; 8 bases fit TRBD2. This CDR3 comprises 20 residues. Per germline, CDR1 MNHEY and CDR2 SMNVEV (reference sequence). V was clipped by 6 bases and J by 6 bases; unmatched bases: 24. The CDR3 spells CASRRGSGRTSRMRAGELFF. The DNA of the CDR3 is TGTGCCAGCAGGCGGGGGAGCGGGAGAACCTCCCGAATGCGCGCCGGGGAGCTGTTTTTT.

This clone appeared a few times. The gene calls are TRBV6-6 and TRBJ1-4, with 7 bases fitting TRBD1. This CDR3 has 15 residues. CDR1 is MNHNY and CDR2 is SVGAGI in the germline V gene (reference sequence). Trimming removed 6 bases from V and 0 bases from J; junction bases left unmatched: 4. The CDR3 DNA reads as TGTGCCAGCAGGGACAGGACAGCAACTAATGAAAAACTGTTTTTT. This codes for CASRDRTATNEKLFF.

A remark on this clone: The junction departs from germline at one end; a sequencing error may be responsible. This chain connects TRBV7-9 to TRBJ1-6, with 9 nucleotides matching TRBD1. The CDR3 has 16 amino acids. Germline values: CDR1 SEHNR, CDR2 FQNEAQ (reference sequence). CDR3: CASTLSLGQGNSPLHF. CDR3 coding DNA: TGTGCCAGCACCTTATCGCTCGGACAGGGGAATTCACCCCTCCACTTT. The variable domain in full, completed from reference TRBV7-9 and TRBJ1-6, reads DTGVSQNPRHKITKRGQNVTFRCDPISEHNRLYWYRQTLGQGPEFLTYFQNEAQLEKSRLLSDRFSAERPKGSFSTLEIQRTEQGDSAMYLCASTLSLGQGNSPLHFGNGTRLTVT.

Only a few counts were recorded for this clone. The chain combines TRBV15 with TRBJ1-5, with D uncertain. This CDR3 is built from 13 residues. Germline V gene lookup returns CDR1 LNHNV and CDR2 YYDKDF (reference sequence). V was pared by 6 bases and J by 3 bases, with 9 bases between. The CDR3 protein is CATRKSTNQPQHF. In nucleotides, the CDR3 is TGTGCCACCAGGAAGAGTACCAATCAGCCCCAGCATTTT.

V and J are TRBV18 and TRBJ2-3; 7 bases match TRBD1. This CDR3 region has 15 residues. Germline trimming cut 5 bases from V and 5 bases from J; bases unmatched to any gene: 10. Germline V lookup: CDR1 KGHSH, CDR2 LQKENI. CDR3 nucleotide sequence: TGTGCCAGCTCAAGATCCGGGACAGTCCTAGATACGCAGTATTTT. Amino acid sequence: CASSRSGTVLDTQYF.

The chain is built from TRBV19 and TRBJ2-1, with 11 bases that match TRBD2. The CDR3 covers 15 residues. V lost 5 bases, J lost 7 bases, and 7 bases stayed unmatched. Per germline, CDR1 LNHDA and CDR2 SQIVND (reference sequence). CDR3 residues: CASSSSGRPGNEQFF. For the CDR3, the DNA is TGTGCCAGTAGTTCTAGCGGGAGGCCGGGGAATGAGCAGTTCTTC.

The chain combines TRBV25-1 with TRBJ2-1, with 9 bases fitting TRBD1. The germline CDR1 and CDR2 sequences are MGHDK and SYGVNS. The junction had 10 bases not matched to a gene; V was cut back by 8 bases and J by 5 bases. This CDR3 has 15 residues. The CDR3 sequence is CASLDRDRVHNEQFF. CDR3 bases: TGTGCCAGCCTGGACCGGGACAGGGTCCACAATGAGCAGTTCTTC. The full variable domain, completed using reference TRBV25-1 and TRBJ2-1, is EADIYQTPRYLVIGTGKKITLECSQTMGHDKMYWYQQDPGMELHLIHYSYGVNSTEKGDLSSESTVSRIRTEHFPLTLESARPSHTSQYLCASLDRDRVHNEQFFGPGTRLTVL.

CDR3 coding DNA: TGTGCCAGCAGCCGTTCGAGCTCTGGAAACACCATATATTTT. Its protein is CASSRSSSGNTIYF. The chain recombines TRBV7-9 with TRBJ1-3, with D uncertain. This CDR3 is 14 amino acids long. V was shortened by 5 bases and J by 0 bases, with 8 bases between the two germline ends. The V gene's germline CDR1 is SEHNR and CDR2 FQNEAQ (reference sequence).

The chain joins TRBV13 to TRBJ2-3; D not certain. V was shortened by 4 bases and J by 2 bases, with 13 bases between the two germline ends. The CDR3 is 15 residues long. Germline V CDR1 and CDR2: PRHDT, FYEKMQ (reference sequence). The CDR3 DNA reads as TGTGCCAGCAGCTCACGACCGCCTAACACAGATACGCAGTATTTT. This codes for CASSSRPPNTDTQYF.

This sequence joins TRBV19 and TRBJ2-2; a possible D gene is TRBD2 (6 bases). CDR3 length: 15 amino acids. Per the germline V gene, CDR1 is LNHDA and CDR2 is SQIVND (reference sequence). The DNA for the CDR3 is TGTGCTACACCCTCGGGGGTGGGGAACACCGGGGAGCTGTTTTTT. Amino acid sequence: CATPSGVGNTGELFF.

This chain links TRBV7-9 with TRBJ2-6, with D uncertain. The CDR3 extends over 18 amino acids. Germline assignment: CDR1 SEHNR and CDR2 FQNEAQ (reference sequence). V was trimmed by 3 bases and J by 0 bases, leaving 15 bases between them. The CDR3 region is CASSFWGGNPSGANVLTF. CDR3 DNA: TGTGCCAGCAGCTTTTGGGGTGGTAACCCCTCTGGGGCCAACGTCCTGACTTTC.

The gene calls are TRBV11-2 and TRBJ1-2; 7 bases fit TRBD1. Per germline, CDR1 SGHAT and CDR2 FQNNGV. This CDR3 is 15 amino acids long. J gave up 3 bases and V 0 bases, and 4 bases lay outside the gene matches. CDR3 DNA: TGTGCCAGCAGCTTAGATCAGGGGGGCTACTATGGCTACACCTTC. Translating it yields CASSLDQGGYYGYTF. Together with reference TRBV11-2 and TRBJ1-2, the CDR3 gives the full variable domain: EAGVAQSPRYKIIEKRQSVAFWCNPISGHATLYWYQQILGQGPKLLIQFQNNGVVDDSQLPKDRFSAERLKGVDSTLKIQPAKLEDSAVYLCASSLDQGGYYGYTFGSGTRLTVV.

This chain joins TRBV5-1 and TRBJ2-2; D remains ambiguous. Deletions cut 0 bases from V and 0 bases from J, with 3 bases between. Germline CDR1 reads SGHRS; CDR2 reads YFSETQ. The CDR3 totals 14 residues. CDR3 nucleotide sequence: TGCGCCAGCAGCTTGGTGACGAACACCGGGGAGCTGTTTTTT. Translated: CASSLVTNTGELFF.

The V and J genes are TRBV27 and TRBJ2-2; D may be TRBD2 (6 bases). V was pared by 8 bases and J by 8 bases, with 24 bases between. The CDR3 has 16 amino acids. Germline V gene sequence: CDR1 MNHEY, CDR2 SMNVEV (reference sequence). The chain's CDR3 is CASRSAAGGKLGELFF. The CDR3 nucleotides read TGTGCCAGCCGATCCGCTGCAGGAGGGAAGTTGGGGGAGCTGTTTTTT.

The rearrangement joins TRBV11-2 to TRBJ2-7, with a possible D match to TRBD1 (6 bases). The CDR3 is 15 residues long. Germline assignment: CDR1 SGHAT and CDR2 FQNNGV. Trimming stripped 5 bases from V and 2 bases from J, with 16 bases between. The CDR3 DNA sequence: TGTGCCAGCAGCCTGACCTCGACAGGTCCCTACGAGCAGTACTTC. Amino acid sequence: CASSLTSTGPYEQYF.

The chain employs TRBV28 and TRBJ2-3; 8 bases agree with TRBD2. CDR3 length equals 17 residues. The germline CDR1 and CDR2 sequences are MDHEN and SYDVKM. Losses at the gene ends were 5 bases for V and 5 bases for J; bases not matched to a gene: 15. The DNA of the CDR3 is TGTGCCAGCAGTCCCCCCGCGAGCGGGAGTGGGGAAGATACGCAGTATTTT. Its translation: CASSPPASGSGEDTQYF.

The genes are TRBV15 and TRBJ2-3, with D perhaps being TRBD1 or TRBD2 (6 bases each). Per germline, CDR1 LNHNV and CDR2 YYDKDF (reference sequence). Trimming removed 0 bases from V and 2 bases from J, with 9 bases in between. This CDR3 is built from 15 residues. CDR3 DNA: TGTGCCACCAGCAGAGACGGGGGACACACAGATACGCAGTATTTT. Protein: CATSRDGGHTDTQYF. Filled out from reference TRBV15 and TRBJ2-3, the complete variable domain reads DAMVIQNPRYQVTQFGKPVTLSCSQTLNHNVMYWYQQKSSQAPKLLFHYYDKDFNNEADTPDNFQSRRPNTSFCFLDIRSPGLGDTAMYLCATSRDGGHTDTQYFGPGTRLTVL.